The 23 T cell receptor beta chains presented below share a single source sample, sequenced in a study of shared clonotypes between healthy human individuals. TCRdb's copy holds only in-frame clones and misses some; the assay was immunoSEQ multiplex PCR. Among over 800,000 clones, around 93% were seen once, and the ten largest hold less than 25%. Naive CD8 cells, CD45RO-negative and positively selected for CCR7, excluded terminally differentiated effector memory CD45RA+ cells. Sequenced input: naive CD8+ T cells sorted from blood. Receptor source: a man aged 25 to 40 in good health.

This chain uses TRBV15 with TRBJ2-1, with 10 bases identical to TRBD2. After removal of 5 bases from V and 2 bases from J, the junction contained 6 bases not matched to a gene. CDR1 and CDR2 (germline): LNHNV, YYDKDF (reference sequence). The CDR3 spans 16 residues. The CDR3 sequence is CATSWTSGNPYNEQFF. The CDR3 DNA is TGTGCCACCAGCTGGACTAGCGGAAACCCCTACAATGAGCAGTTCTTC.

The J gene is TRBJ2-7, the V gene TRBV9; TRBD1 or TRBD2 may be the D gene (5 bases each). The germline V gene has CDR1 SGDLS and CDR2 YYNGEE. Trimming removed 4 bases at V and 5 bases at J, with 16 bases between. The CDR3 contains 14 residues. The CDR3 nucleotides read TGTGCCAGCAGCCCCTGGGGGAGTTGGGACGAGCAGTACTTC. This sequence encodes CASSPWGSWDEQYF.

The chain employs TRBV9 and TRBJ2-3; TRBD2 matches at 8 bases. Losses at the gene ends were 4 bases for V and 2 bases for J; bases not matched to a gene: 6. The CDR3 is 15 residues long. The germline V gene has CDR1 SGDLS and CDR2 YYNGEE. For the CDR3, the DNA is TGTGCCAGCAGCATCAAAGCGGGAGCCACAGATACGCAGTATTTT. Translated: CASSIKAGATDTQYF.

The J gene is TRBJ2-3, the V gene TRBV5-1; 7 bases line up with TRBD1. Germline values: CDR1 SGHRS, CDR2 YFSETQ. The V gene end was trimmed by 3 bases and the J gene end by 2 bases; junction bases not matched to a gene: 6. The length of the CDR3 is 15 residues. The CDR3 reads CASSYRDRFTDTQYF. For the CDR3, the DNA is TGCGCCAGCAGCTACCGGGACAGATTCACAGATACGCAGTATTTT.

The V call is TRBV28, the J call TRBJ2-7; 11 bases agree with TRBD2. V shed 7 bases and J 4 bases; nucleotides not matched to a gene: 9. The CDR3 covers 15 residues. Germline V gene lookup returns CDR1 MDHEN and CDR2 SYDVKM. CDR3 nucleotides: TGTGCCAGCACCGCTAGCGGGAGGACCGCTTACGAGCAGTACTTC. Its protein product is CASTASGRTAYEQYF.

Turning to this clone: The same CDR3 also results from other DNA sequences found in this sample. CDR3 region: CASSVDGDEQFF. CDR3 DNA sequence: TGTGCCAGCAGCGTAGATGGGGATGAGCAGTTCTTC. This sequence joins TRBV9 and TRBJ2-1; no clear D gene. CDR1 is SGDLS and CDR2 is YYNGEE in the germline V gene. With 0 bases removed from V and 8 bases from J, the gap between germline ends came to 6 bases. This CDR3 region has 12 residues. Looking up the rest from reference TRBV9 and TRBJ2-1 gives the full variable domain: DSGVTQTPKHLITATGQRVTLRCSPRSGDLSVYWYQQSLDQGLQFLIQYYNGEERAKGNILERFSAQQFPDLHSELNLSSLELGDSALYFCASSVDGDEQFFGPGTRLTVL.

V gene TRBV7-7 combines with J gene TRBJ2-2, with TRBD1 matching over 9 bases. The CDR3 runs to 16 residues. V was clipped by 1 base and J by 4 bases; unmatched bases: 4. Germline CDR1 is SSHAT and CDR2 is FNYEAQ (reference sequence). CDR3 DNA: TGTGCCAGCAGCTTAGGGGGACAGGGAAGCACCGGGGAGCTGTTTTTT. As protein: CASSLGGQGSTGELFF.

A single count supports this clone. The V and J genes are TRBV6-1 and TRBJ2-7; D perhaps matches TRBD1 (8 bases). The CDR3 covers 21 residues. Germline CDR1 is MNHNS and CDR2 is SASEGT. The V end lost 2 bases, the J end lost 1 base, and 30 bases lay between the germline ends. The CDR3 spells CASSEPRLGQGSSGGSYEQYF. The CDR3 DNA reads as TGTGCCAGCAGTGAACCCAGATTAGGACAGGGTTCCTCGGGGGGATCCTACGAGCAGTACTTC.

This chain connects TRBV7-6 to TRBJ1-1; 9 bases line up with TRBD1. The CDR3 totals 15 residues. The V and J ends lost 2 bases and 4 bases, in that order; junction bases with no gene match: 5. CDR1 is SGHVS and CDR2 is FNYEAQ in the germline V gene. CDR3 coding DNA: TGTGCCAGCAGCTTAAAAGACAGGGGGTTCACTGAAGCTTTCTTT. Protein: CASSLKDRGFTEAFF.

The rearrangement links TRBV6-1 to TRBJ2-7; D uncertain. Germline CDR1 reads MNHNS; CDR2 reads SASEGT. This CDR3 spans 13 amino acids. V was trimmed by 1 base and J by 3 bases, leaving 7 bases between them. CDR3 DNA sequence: TGTGCCAGCAGTGAAGGCACAATCTACGAGCAGTACTTC. Translation: CASSEGTIYEQYF.

The chain recombines TRBV2 with TRBJ2-7; D remains unclear. Between the trimmed V and J ends, which lost 4 bases and 7 bases, there was a span of 14 bases. Germline CDR1 SNHLY, CDR2 FYNNEI. The CDR3 is made up of 13 amino acids. As DNA, the CDR3 is TGTGCCAGCAGTGGAATTGGGCTAAGGGAGCAGTACTTC. It specifies CASSGIGLREQYF. Filled out from reference TRBV2 and TRBJ2-7, the complete variable domain reads EPEVTQTPSHQVTQMGQEVILRCVPISNHLYFYWYRQILGQKVEFLVSFYNNEISEKSEIFDDQFSVERPDGSNFTLKIRSTKLEDSAMYFCASSGIGLREQYFGPGTRLTVT.

The chain uses TRBV6-6 and TRBJ2-3, with D maybe TRBD1 (6 bases). Germline CDR1 MNHNY, CDR2 SVGAGI (reference sequence). V dropped 6 bases and J dropped 9 bases, with 13 bases sitting between them. CDR3 size: 12 residues. The CDR3 sequence is CASSLDRATQYF. The CDR3 DNA sequence: TGTGCCAGCAGCTTGGACAGAGCGACGCAGTATTTT.

The chain is built from TRBV10-3 and TRBJ2-3; tentatively, D is TRBD1 or TRBD2 (5 bases each). V was cut by 6 bases and J by 3 bases, with 13 bases left in between. The germline gives CDR1 ENHRY, CDR2 SYGVKD. This CDR3 region has 14 residues. CDR3 in amino acids: CAIRETAATDTQYF. The CDR3 DNA reads TGTGCCATCAGAGAGACAGCGGCAACAGATACGCAGTATTTT.

This clone was counted a single time. The chain joins TRBV21-1 to TRBJ2-7; the table's D call, TRBD2, has no DNA check behind it. TRBV21-1 is a pseudogene. The CDR3 is 17 amino acids. The CDR3, as DNA: TGTGCCAGCAGCAAATGGGGACTAGCGGGCCGTGCCTACGAGCAGTACTTC. This codes for CASSKWGLAGRAYEQYF.

This chain links TRBV23-1 with TRBJ2-7; D gene ambiguous. TRBV23-1 is designated an ORF whose function remains uncertain. V gave up 7 bases and J gave up 0 bases, with 13 bases separating them. The CDR3 covers 14 residues. The CDR3 DNA is TGCGCCAGCATGCTTGCGCGACCCTCCTACGAGCAGTACTTC. This translates into CASMLARPSYEQYF.

This chain connects TRBV29-1 to TRBJ2-3; TRBD1 matches at 7 bases. CDR1 and CDR2 from the germline V gene are SQVTM and ANQGSEA. V lost 3 bases and J lost 0; bases outside the gene matches: 3. CDR3 size: 14 residues. The CDR3 DNA sequence: TGCAGCGTTGATTACAGGGGAAGCACAGATACGCAGTATTTT. It specifies CSVDYRGSTDTQYF.

This clone was counted once. This chain uses TRBV7-2 with TRBJ2-1; 12 bases fit TRBD2. The CDR3 loop spans 17 amino acids. Germline CDR1 reads SGHTA; CDR2 reads FQGNSA. After removal of 1 base from V and 6 bases from J, the junction contained 7 bases not matched to a gene. The CDR3 loop reads CASSLVVTSGSRNEQFF. DNA for the CDR3: TGTGCCAGCAGCTTAGTAGTGACTAGCGGGAGCCGCAATGAGCAGTTCTTC.

V is TRBV7-9 and J is TRBJ2-7, with D possibly TRBD1 on 5 matching bases. Germline V CDR1 and CDR2: SEHNR, FQNEAQ (reference sequence). This CDR3 contains 14 residues. V was trimmed by 2 bases and J by 2 bases, leaving 10 bases between them. Written as DNA, the CDR3 is TGTGCCAGCAGCTTAACAGGACGGCCCTACGAGCAGTACTTC. This gives the protein CASSLTGRPYEQYF.

V and J are TRBV13 and TRBJ2-3; the match to TRBD2 covers 14 bases. V shed 4 bases and J 4 bases; nucleotides not matched to a gene: 16. The CDR3 is made up of 20 amino acids. Germline assignment: CDR1 PRHDT and CDR2 FYEKMQ (reference sequence). The CDR3 sequence: CASSCIGTSGSRSSADTQYF. The CDR3 DNA follows: TGTGCCAGCAGCTGTATAGGGACTAGCGGGAGCAGGTCGTCGGCAGATACGCAGTATTTT.

In this sample, this clone turned up a few times. V usage is TRBV28 and J usage is TRBJ2-1; TRBD2 might be the D (5 bases). CDR1 and CDR2 (germline): MDHEN, SYDVKM. The CDR3 consists of 13 residues. V dropped 1 base and J dropped 5 bases, with 6 bases sitting between them. CDR3 loop: CASSLFSDNEQFF. CDR3 DNA: TGTGCCAGCAGTTTATTTAGCGACAATGAGCAGTTCTTC. Filled out from reference TRBV28 and TRBJ2-1, the complete variable domain reads DVKVTQSSRYLVKRTGEKVFLECVQDMDHENMFWYRQDPGLGLRLIYFSYDVKMKEKGDIPEGYSVSREKKERFSLILESASTNQTSMYLCASSLFSDNEQFFGPGTRLTVL.

The chain couples TRBV6-1 to TRBJ1-2, with D hard to call. There are 13 residues in the CDR3. V lost 1 base to trimming and J lost 3 bases, with 6 bases between them. Per germline, CDR1 MNHNS and CDR2 SASEGT. CDR3 nucleotide sequence: TGTGCCAGCAGTGAAGACAGTTACTATGGCTACACCTTC. This gives the protein CASSEDSYYGYTF.

This clone was seen at least ten times. The rearrangement joins TRBV7-8 to TRBJ1-1; possibly TRBD1 for D (5 bases). The CDR3 covers 14 residues. Germline CDR1 reads SGHVS; CDR2 reads FQNEAQ. The V end lost 1 base, the J end lost 6 bases, and 12 bases lay between the germline ends. The DNA of the CDR3 is TGTGCCAGCAGCTTAGAGGAGGGGTGGGCTGAAGCTTTCTTT. It codes for CASSLEEGWAEAFF.

This clone is a singleton in its sample. This chain connects TRBV19 to TRBJ2-7, with D hard to call. The V and J ends lost 5 bases and 4 bases respectively, with 15 bases between them. Germline-derived CDR1 and CDR2 are LNHDA and SQIVND (reference sequence). This CDR3 contains 14 residues. The CDR3 DNA reads as TGTGCCAGTAGTTGGTCGGCCGGAAATTACGAGCAGTACTTC. It is translated as CASSWSAGNYEQYF.